Each of the 15 T cell receptor beta chains below was sequenced from the same sample in a study of CD8+CD57+ T cells in acquired aplastic anemia. Genomic DNA, serving as template, underwent TCR beta VDJ and CDR3 profiling. Each CDR3 protein gets one entry after TCRdb re-called the reads with MiXCR. Among 100,000 to 150,000 distinct CDR3 sequences listed, 48% were seen once. Sequenced sample: sorted CD4+, CD8+, or CD8+CD57+ T cells (not recorded which) from PBMCs. The receptors shown here come from a human donor in good health, serving as a control.

This clonotype occurred once. The chain carries TRBV19 and TRBJ1-2; D gene unclear. V lost 3 bases to trimming and J lost 8 bases, with 16 bases between them. This CDR3 is built from 14 residues. The germline gives CDR1 LNHDA, CDR2 SQIVND (reference sequence). CDR3 sequence: CASSIKPDEGGYTF. CDR3 in DNA: TGTGCCAGTAGTATTAAGCCGGACGAAGGCGGCTACACCTTC.

V gene TRBV25-1 combines with J gene TRBJ2-7, with TRBD1 matching over 8 bases. Germline-derived CDR1 and CDR2 are MGHDK and SYGVNS. This CDR3 is built from 13 residues. V dropped 6 bases and J dropped 6; count of bases not matched to a gene: 7. The CDR3 loop reads CASRSGGLREQYF. Here the CDR3 DNA reads TGTGCCAGCAGGTCAGGGGGCTTACGCGAGCAGTACTTC.

This clonotype was counted many times. This chain joins TRBV20-1 and TRBJ2-2; maybe TRBD2 (6 bases). The germline gives CDR1 DFQATT, CDR2 SNEGSKA (reference sequence). The CDR3 has 14 amino acids. This CDR3 reads CSVPPSVGTGELFF. As DNA, the CDR3 is TGCAGCGTGCCCCCTAGCGTAGGCACCGGGGAGCTGTTTTTT.

This chain connects TRBV2 to TRBJ2-3; 7 bases map to TRBD1. With V trimmed by 6 bases and J by 3 bases, 9 bases remained unmatched. This CDR3 comprises 15 residues. Germline CDR1 is SNHLY and CDR2 is FYNNEI. CDR3 sequence reads: CASSRDSQRTDTQYF. The CDR3 DNA follows: TGTGCCAGCAGCCGGGACAGCCAGAGGACAGATACGCAGTATTTT.

This clonotype is medium-sized by share. The chain is built from TRBV24-1 and TRBJ2-3; TRBD1 might be the D (5 bases). V was pared by 6 bases and J by 4 bases, with 13 bases between. This CDR3 is built from 14 residues. Germline CDR1 reads KGHDR; CDR2 reads SFDVKD. The DNA of the CDR3 is TGTGCCACCAGTCAGGGAACCCCTCCAGATACGCAGTATTTT. Translating it yields CATSQGTPPDTQYF.

This clonotype was detected many times. J is TRBJ1-3 and V is TRBV20-1; 8 nucleotides align to TRBD1. J lost 9 bases, V lost 3 bases, and 7 bases had no gene match. The length of the CDR3 is 13 residues. Per germline, CDR1 DFQATT and CDR2 SNEGSKA (reference sequence). Here the CDR3 reads CSASLQGVGTIYF. CDR3 bases: TGCAGTGCTAGTCTACAGGGGGTCGGCACCATATATTTT.

This CDR3 reads CASTTGPGRNEKLFF. The CDR3 coding sequence is TGTGCCAGTACAACCGGGCCCGGACGGAATGAAAAACTGTTTTTT. The rearrangement links TRBV25-1 to TRBJ1-4; D remains unclear. Per the germline V gene, CDR1 is MGHDK and CDR2 is SYGVNS. Trimming took off 9 bases at V and 5 bases at J, with 19 bases between the two ends. CDR3 length: 15 residues.

This clonotype was detected only once. The chain uses TRBV15 and TRBJ2-1; D gene ambiguous. Germline CDR1 reads LNHNV; CDR2 reads YYDKDF (reference sequence). This CDR3 is 15 amino acids long. V gave up 4 bases and J gave up 0 bases, with 10 bases separating them. The CDR3 region is CATSKGSSSYNEQFF. The CDR3 coding sequence is TGTGCCACCAGCAAGGGATCGAGCTCCTACAATGAGCAGTTCTTC.

This clonotype was picked up many times. This chain links TRBV6-5 with TRBJ1-1; D remains unclear. The length of the CDR3 is 18 residues. V was trimmed by 0 bases and J by 0 bases, leaving 17 bases between them. The germline CDR1 and CDR2 sequences are MNHEY and SVGAGI. The CDR3 nucleotides read TGTGCCAGCAGTTACTCGACGTGGCCCAAACGCATGAACACTGAAGCTTTCTTT. As protein: CASSYSTWPKRMNTEAFF.

This clonotype was observed many times. The V and J genes are TRBV5-1 and TRBJ2-7; maybe TRBD1 (6 bases). CDR3 length: 13 residues. The V end was cut by 0 bases, the J end by 7 bases, with 11 bases between. Germline-derived CDR1 and CDR2 are SGHRS and YFSETQ. In DNA form, the CDR3 reads TGCGCCAGCAGCTTGGTGGGACAAAATGAGCAGTACTTC. This translates into CASSLVGQNEQYF. The variable domain in full, completed from reference TRBV5-1 and TRBJ2-7, reads KAGVTQTPRYLIKTRGQQVTLSCSPISGHRSVSWYQQTPGQGLQFLFEYFSETQRNKGNFPGRFSGRQFSNSRSEMNVSTLELGDSALYLCASSLVGQNEQYFGPGTRLTVT.

The chain uses TRBV7-9 and TRBJ2-5, with 7 bases fitting TRBD1. The CDR3 runs to 13 residues. Germline V gene data show CDR1 as SEHNR and CDR2 as FQNEAQ (reference sequence). The V segment lost 5 bases and the J segment 9 bases; nucleotides outside the gene matches: 9. CDR3 in amino acids: CASSPGTAEAQYF. The CDR3 DNA sequence: TGTGCCAGCAGCCCCGGGACAGCTGAGGCCCAGTACTTC.

Concerning this clonotype itself: Sequence at one end of the junction differs from germline and may be a read error. The chain has TRBV10-3 and TRBJ2-1; no clear D gene. This CDR3 is built from 13 residues. Germline V gene lookup returns CDR1 ENHRY and CDR2 SYGVKD. CDR3 region: CAIGQSSYNKQFF. The CDR3 nucleotides are TGTGCCATCGGCCAGAGCTCCTACAATAAGCAGTTCTTC.

This clonotype was recorded at least ten times. The rearrangement links TRBV12-5 to TRBJ2-7; 7 bases map to TRBD1. V shed 5 bases and J 4 bases; nucleotides not matched to a gene: 14. CDR1 and CDR2 (germline): LGHNT, FRNRAP. This CDR3 is 16 amino acids long. The CDR3 region has the DNA TGTGCTAGTGGTGGAGACAGGGAGAGTGGGCGGTACGAGCAGTACTTC. Encoded protein: CASGGDRESGRYEQYF.

The chain recombines TRBV2 with TRBJ1-2; D remains unclear. Trimming took off 7 bases at V and 2 bases at J, with 17 bases between the two ends. This CDR3 region has 15 residues. Per germline, CDR1 SNHLY and CDR2 FYNNEI. CDR3 in amino acids: CASMRGRLENYGYTF. The CDR3, as DNA: TGTGCCAGCATGAGAGGGCGGTTGGAGAACTATGGCTACACCTTC.

The rearrangement joins TRBV19 to TRBJ1-6; 9 positions agree with TRBD1. This CDR3 is built from 16 residues. V lost 3 bases and J lost 8; bases outside the gene matches: 8. In germline, CDR1 is LNHDA, CDR2 SQIVND (reference sequence). The CDR3 protein is CASSISVRDRDSPLHF. The CDR3, as DNA: TGTGCCAGTAGTATTTCAGTCAGGGACAGGGATTCACCCCTCCACTTT.